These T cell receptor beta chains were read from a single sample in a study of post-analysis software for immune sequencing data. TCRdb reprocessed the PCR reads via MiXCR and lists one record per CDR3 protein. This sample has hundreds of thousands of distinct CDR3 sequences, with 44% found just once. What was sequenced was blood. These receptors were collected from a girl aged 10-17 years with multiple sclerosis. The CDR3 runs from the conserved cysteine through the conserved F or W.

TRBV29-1	CSVLLPSGGFYEQYF
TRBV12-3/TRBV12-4	CASTLGLASYEQYF
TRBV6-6	CASNGFYGYTF
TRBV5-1	CASSLVGGEETQYF
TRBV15	CATSRPGTGGNEQFF
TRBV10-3	CAISERIAGQGANEQYF
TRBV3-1	CASSQASEYEQYF
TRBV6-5	CASRFPGQGAGYTF
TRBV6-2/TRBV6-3	CASSPWTLGGYEQYF
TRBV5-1	CASSLGGLADEQYF
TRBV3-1	CASRLGQGSYGYTF
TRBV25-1	CASRETDYEQYF
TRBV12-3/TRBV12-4	CASSRGQGTNEKLFF
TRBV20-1	CSAGVGTVTYNEQFF
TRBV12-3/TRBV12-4	CASSYTGVSYEQYF
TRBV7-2	CASSRNRVSEQYF
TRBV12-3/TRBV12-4	CASGPGKESQYF
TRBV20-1	CSATGTENTGELFF
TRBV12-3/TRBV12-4	CASSLSWGPGETQYF
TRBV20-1	CSARAERECYEQYF
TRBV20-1	CSARGLAGGRETQYF
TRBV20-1	CSARKDSTDTQYF
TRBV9	CASTLSQGTQETQYF
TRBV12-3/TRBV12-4	CASSFDRPNYGYTF
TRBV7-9	CASSLTRTNEAFF
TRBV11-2	CASSFYWDSLASGELFF